This TCR beta chain originates from a study of T cell changes during pregnancy in multiple sclerosis. CDR1 MNHEY and CDR2 SMNVEV come from the germline V gene (reference sequence). V was shortened by 6 bases and J by 1 base, with 6 bases between the two germline ends. CDR3 length: 12 amino acids. Assay: immunoSEQ multiplex PCR; the TCRdb copy retains only in-frame clones and omits some. The table has under 85,000 clones, about 90% seen once. The sample in question was peripheral blood, obtained after pregnancy. The receptor was isolated from a female donor in good health, enrolled as a control in a pregnancy study. The V and J genes are TRBV27 and TRBJ1-1; D is ambiguous. CDR3 region: CASRRGNTEAFF. The CDR3 nucleotides read TGTGCCAGCAGGCGCGGGAACACTGAAGCTTTCTTT.